This TCR beta chain was found in a study of blood T cell repertoires in COVID-19. Per the original data handling: Estimation of nucleated cell counts was performed using reference gene primer amplification. Sequencing was performed with immunoSEQ multiplex PCR; in TCRdb, only in-frame clones are kept and a portion is missing. V, J and clone size reflect that table, while D and trimming were determined from the DNA. The sample has 250,000 or so clones, around four fifths seen once; the top ten hold 4%. Germline values: CDR1 DFQATT, CDR2 SNEGSKA (reference sequence). V was cut by 0 bases and J by 15 bases, with 12 bases left in between. The CDR3 sequence is 11 residues long.

The source is a man between 45 and 60 years old with acute or convalescent COVID-19. The chain is built from TRBV20-1 and TRBJ2-1, with TRBD2 as a possible D gene (5 bases). The sequenced material came from peripheral blood. CDR3 sequence reads: CSARDRLGGFF. The CDR3 region has the DNA TGCAGTGCTAGAGATCGGCTAGGAGGGTTCTTC.